The rows below give T cell receptor beta chains drawn from one sample of a study of blood T cell repertoires in COVID-19. The table came from immunoSEQ multiplex PCR; TCRdb's copy has only in-frame clones and leaves some out. The sample consists of 360,000 or so clones, roughly 89% of them appearing once. Input material: peripheral blood. These receptors all come from a man younger than 35 with active or convalescent COVID-19. The CDR3 runs from the conserved cysteine through the conserved F or W. The D gene is left open where the match is weak. Some rows have no size entry. The others give once, few or many, or a class for an expanded clone.

j_gene,len,v_gene,d_gene,abundance,CDR3aa,CDR3nt
TRBJ2-2,16,TRBV9,TRBD2,-,CASSVVSGGATGELFF,TGTGCCAGCAGCGTAGTTAGCGGGGGGGCAACCGGGGAGCTGTTTTTT
TRBJ2-7,14,TRBV19,TRBD2,-,CASSPGRGSYEQYF,TGTGCCAGTAGTCCAGGGAGGGGCTCCTACGAGCAGTACTTC
TRBJ1-2,15,TRBV10-3,TRBD1,-,CAISRTGGEGYGYTF,TGTGCCATCAGTCGCACAGGGGGCGAGGGCTATGGCTACACCTTC
TRBJ1-1,21,TRBV7-8,-,-,CASSLAKGLLTKIKKDTEAFF,TGTGCCAGCAGCTTAGCAAAGGGGTTGTTGACAAAAATTAAAAAAGACACTGAAGCTTTCTTT
TRBJ2-7,19,TRBV23-1,TRBD1,-,CASLHRVDRPITIPDEQYF,TGCGCCAGCCTTCATAGGGTGGACAGGCCAATTACGATCCCAGACGAGCAGTACTTC
TRBJ1-5,12,TRBV29-1,-,-,CSVVEGTQPQHF,TGCAGCGTTGTGGAGGGGACTCAGCCCCAGCATTTT
TRBJ2-2,18,TRBV5-1,TRBD2,-,CASSLGVATSRDTGELFF,TGCGCCAGCAGCTTGGGCGTGGCGACTAGCCGGGACACCGGGGAGCTGTTTTTT
TRBJ2-7,14,TRBV29-1,TRBD2,-,CSATGLAGANEQYF,TGCAGCGCTACGGGACTAGCGGGAGCCAACGAGCAGTACTTC
TRBJ2-2,15,TRBV29-1,TRBD2,few,CSVDISGTNTGELFF,TGCAGCGTTGATATTAGCGGGACGAACACCGGGGAGCTGTTTTTT
TRBJ2-3,15,TRBV29-1,-,-,CSVEDVGVLTDTQYF,TGCAGCGTTGAAGATGTAGGGGTTCTCACAGATACGCAGTATTTT
TRBJ1-1,15,TRBV5-1,TRBD1,-,CASSRGTGGFTEAFF,TGCGCCAGCAGCAGGGGGACAGGGGGCTTCACTGAAGCTTTCTTT
TRBJ1-6,15,TRBV9,-,-,CASSVTGSYNSPLHF,TGTGCCAGCAGCGTAACAGGCTCCTATAATTCACCCCTCCACTTT
TRBJ1-2,14,TRBV11-2,TRBD1,-,CASSETGGGYGYTF,TGTGCCAGCAGCGAAACAGGGGGCGGTTATGGCTACACCTTC
TRBJ2-7,15,TRBV7-9,TRBD2,-,CASSLLASGTYEQYF,TGTGCCAGCAGCTTATTGGCTAGCGGAACGTACGAGCAGTACTTC
TRBJ2-1,15,TRBV6-4,TRBD2,-,CASSVGSGRMGEQFF,TGTGCCAGCAGTGTGGGTAGCGGGAGAATGGGTGAGCAGTTCTTC
TRBJ1-2,15,TRBV5-1,TRBD1,-,CASSKPSRQGWGYTF,TGCGCCAGCAGCAAACCCTCCCGACAGGGCTGGGGCTACACCTTC
TRBJ2-7,14,TRBV4-1,TRBD1,-,CASSQGQGSYEQYF,TGCGCCAGCAGCCAAGGACAGGGTTCCTACGAGCAGTACTTC
TRBJ2-1,15,TRBV5-4,-,-,CASSLESGSYNEQFF,TGTGCCAGCAGCTTGGAAAGCGGTTCCTACAATGAGCAGTTCTTC
TRBJ2-2,18,TRBV7-6,-,-,CASSLSLAGHPDTGELFF,TGTGCCAGCAGCTTAAGTTTGGCAGGGCATCCGGACACCGGGGAGCTGTTTTTT
TRBJ2-7,16,TRBV6-2/TRBV6-3,TRBD1,-,CASSSPGQASSYEQYF,TGTGCCAGCAGTTCGCCCGGACAGGCAAGCTCCTACGAGCAGTACTTC
TRBJ2-2,16,TRBV27,-,-,CASSSLQQGIVGELFF,TGTGCCAGCAGTTCGCTACAGCAGGGTATTGTCGGGGAGCTGTTTTTT
TRBJ2-1,13,TRBV12-3/TRBV12-4,TRBD2,-,CASSFSGYNEQFF,TGTGCCAGCAGTTTTAGCGGGTACAATGAGCAGTTCTTC
TRBJ2-3,14,TRBV25-1,TRBD2,-,CATRSGGGTDTQYF,TGTGCCACGAGAAGCGGGGGGGGCACAGATACGCAGTATTTT
TRBJ2-7,13,TRBV18,-,-,CASSPPTAGEQYF,TGTGCCAGCTCACCACCTACGGCGGGGGAGCAGTACTTC
TRBJ1-2,16,TRBV13,TRBD1,-,CASSTRTGAPEGGYTF,TGTGCCAGCAGCACCCGGACAGGTGCGCCGGAGGGTGGCTACACCTTC
TRBJ2-6,16,TRBV4-1,-,-,CASSQERVLGANVLTF,TGCGCCAGCAGCCAAGAACGGGTGCTTGGGGCCAACGTGCTGACTTTC
TRBJ1-1,14,TRBV11-2,-,-,CASSLGGLETEAFF,TGTGCCAGCAGCTTAGGGGGGCTGGAAACTGAAGCTTTCTTT
TRBJ2-6,16,TRBV25-1,TRBD1,once,CASTRTGPYGANVLTF,TGTGCCAGCACCCGGACAGGTCCCTATGGGGCCAACGTGCTGACTTTC
TRBJ2-7,15,TRBV6-6,TRBD2,-,CASSLGRGNSYEQYF,TGTGCCAGCAGTCTAGGGAGGGGCAACTCCTACGAGCAGTACTTC
TRBJ2-1,13,TRBV6-5,-,-,CASSYSQGLRQFF,TGTGCCAGCAGTTACTCGCAGGGGTTGCGGCAGTTCTTC
TRBJ2-1,15,TRBV4-3,-,-,CASSQAASFYNEQFF,TGCGCCAGCAGCCAAGCAGCTAGCTTCTACAATGAGCAGTTCTTC
TRBJ2-7,11,TRBV29-1,-,-,CSATLAAEQYF,TGCAGCGCAACGCTAGCTGCCGAGCAGTACTTC
TRBJ2-2,16,TRBV5-6,TRBD2,-,CASSLVSGGNTGELFF,TGTGCCAGCAGCTTGGTGTCGGGGGGGAACACCGGGGAGCTGTTTTTT
TRBJ2-6,18,TRBV28,-,-,CASSPLTGGPSGANVLTF,TGTGCCAGCAGTCCACTGACTGGGGGCCCCTCTGGGGCCAACGTCCTGACTTTC
TRBJ1-5,13,TRBV27,-,-,CASSFRGNQPQHF,TGTGCCAGCAGTTTTCGAGGCAATCAGCCCCAGCATTTT
TRBJ2-7,17,TRBV4-1,-,-,CASSQEGAAGVLYEQYF,TGCGCCAGCAGCCAAGAAGGAGCGGCAGGTGTTTTGTACGAGCAGTACTTC
TRBJ2-2,15,TRBV6-4,-,-,CASSGRGTDTGELFF,TGTGCCAGCAGTGGACGGGGGACGGACACCGGGGAGCTGTTTTTT
TRBJ1-3,15,TRBV4-2,-,once,CASSPQWYSGNTIYF,TGTGCCAGCAGCCCACAATGGTACTCTGGAAACACCATATATTTT
TRBJ1-4,15,TRBV15,-,once,CATSRNRATNEKLFF,TGTGCCACCAGCAGGAACAGAGCAACTAATGAAAAACTGTTTTTT
TRBJ2-3,16,TRBV19,TRBD1,-,CASSMDRGFITDTQYF,TGTGCCAGTAGTATGGACAGGGGATTTATAACAGATACGCAGTATTTT
TRBJ1-5,14,TRBV29-1,-,-,CSVWDGGGNQPQHF,TGCAGCGTTTGGGACGGGGGGGGCAATCAGCCCCAGCATTTT
TRBJ2-7,16,TRBV15,-,-,CATRVGWGVRPYEQYF,TGTGCCACCAGAGTGGGGTGGGGAGTCCGGCCCTACGAGCAGTACTTC
TRBJ1-5,15,TRBV6-5,-,-,CASRRTEYSNQPQHF,TGTGCCAGCAGAAGGACAGAGTATAGCAATCAGCCCCAGCATTTT
TRBJ2-1,16,TRBV2,-,-,CASSPNRGDTYNEQFF,TGTGCCAGCAGTCCTAATAGGGGCGATACTTACAATGAGCAGTTCTTC
TRBJ2-7,15,TRBV2,TRBD2,-,CASSASAGGFYEQYF,TGTGCCAGCAGTGCCTCAGCGGGGGGGTTCTACGAGCAGTACTTC
TRBJ1-5,16,TRBV5-6,-,-,CASSLRTGSNNQPQHF,TGTGCCAGCAGCTTGCGTACGGGGTCGAACAATCAGCCCCAGCATTTT
TRBJ1-2,14,TRBV7-9,-,-,CATQALREEYGYTF,TGTGCCACCCAGGCCCTTCGGGAAGAGTATGGCTACACCTTC
TRBJ2-2,16,TRBV7-8,-,few,CASSLNPAPGTGELFF,TGTGCCAGCAGCTTAAACCCCGCGCCGGGCACCGGGGAGCTGTTTTTT
TRBJ1-6,14,TRBV3-1/TRBV3-2,-,-,CASSPTGIGSPLHF,TGTGCCAGCAGCCCAACGGGGATCGGTTCACCCCTCCACTTT
TRBJ1-1,15,TRBV6-5,-,-,CASATILTENTEAFF,TGTGCCAGCGCGACTATCTTGACGGAGAACACTGAAGCTTTCTTT